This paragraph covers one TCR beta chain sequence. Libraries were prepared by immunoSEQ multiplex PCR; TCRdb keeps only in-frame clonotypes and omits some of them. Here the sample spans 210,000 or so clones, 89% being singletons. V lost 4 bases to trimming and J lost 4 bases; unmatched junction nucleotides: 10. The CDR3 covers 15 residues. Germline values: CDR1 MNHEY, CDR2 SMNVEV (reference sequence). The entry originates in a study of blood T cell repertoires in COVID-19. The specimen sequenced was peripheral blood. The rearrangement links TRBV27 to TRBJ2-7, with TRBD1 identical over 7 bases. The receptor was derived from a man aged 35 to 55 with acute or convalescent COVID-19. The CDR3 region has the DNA TGTGCCAGCAGTTCATCCGGGACAGCTCCATACGAGCAGTACTTC. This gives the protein CASSSSGTAPYEQYF.